The 5 T cell receptor beta chains in this list originate from one sample, sequenced in a study of cytomegalovirus exposure and HLA in healthy donors (dated by TCRdb to about 2017). The library was prepared using the immunoSEQ multiplex PCR assay. The multiplex PCR relied on a mix of 60 forward primers for TCR Vbeta segments and 13 reverse primers for TCR Jbeta segments. TCRdb limited this immuneACCESS table to in-frame rearrangements with V and J called. A share of clones is missing; checked studies link under half to unresolved V genes, and the rest is unexplained. The sample data list about 120,000 clones, and 70% to 80% of these were observed just once. The top ten constitute around 10% of the sample. The sequencing sample was made of PBMCs. Receptors were obtained from a woman aged 45-65 years in good health and CMV-seropositive.

The chain carries TRBV5-5 and TRBJ1-2, with D unresolved. The CDR3 consists of 13 residues. The germline gives CDR1 SGHKS, CDR2 YYEKEE (reference sequence). With 5 bases removed from V and 7 bases from J, the gap between germline ends came to 15 bases. CDR3 in amino acids: CASSPTVSGGYTF. The CDR3, as DNA: TGTGCCAGCAGTCCCACCGTTAGTGGTGGCTACACCTTC. Together with reference TRBV5-5 and TRBJ1-2, the CDR3 gives the full variable domain: DAGVTQSPTHLIKTRGQQVTLRCSPISGHKSVSWYQQVLGQGPQFIFQYYEKEERGRGNFPDRFSARQFPNYSSELNVNALLLGDSALYLCASSPTVSGGYTFGSGTRLTVV.

The chain recombines TRBV18 with TRBJ1-5; D remains ambiguous. Trimming cost V 2 bases and J 0 bases, with 8 bases left between them. Germline loops: CDR1 KGHSH, CDR2 LQKENI. The CDR3 extends over 15 amino acids. The CDR3 protein is CASSPGHDSNQPQHF. CDR3 DNA: TGTGCCAGCTCACCAGGGCATGATAGCAATCAGCCCCAGCATTTT.

The chain uses TRBV5-4 and TRBJ2-1, with 9 bases lining up with TRBD2. V was clipped by 4 bases and J by 0 bases; unmatched bases: 5. The CDR3 is 16 residues long. In germline, CDR1 is SGHNT, CDR2 YYREEE (reference sequence). The CDR3 loop reads CASSRSGGSSYNEQFF. The CDR3 DNA reads TGTGCCAGCAGCCGGAGCGGGGGGAGCTCCTACAATGAGCAGTTCTTC.

A few counts support this clone. This chain joins TRBV28 and TRBJ2-5; 11 nucleotides agree with TRBD2. The CDR3 spans 15 residues. From germline, CDR1 is MDHEN and CDR2 SYDVKM. Trimming took 4 bases from V and 3 from J; bases not matched to a gene: 4. The CDR3 protein is CASSWPGLAEETQYF. The CDR3 coding sequence is TGTGCCAGCAGTTGGCCGGGACTAGCGGAAGAGACCCAGTACTTC.

The V gene is TRBV7-9, the J gene TRBJ1-1; 11 bases are a match to TRBD1. J lost 2 bases, V lost 6 bases, and 8 bases had no gene match. Germline V gene lookup returns CDR1 SEHNR and CDR2 FQNEAQ (reference sequence). CDR3 size: 16 residues. The CDR3 is CASRVGTGGINTEAFF. Written as DNA, the CDR3 is TGTGCCAGCAGGGTAGGGACAGGGGGAATAAACACTGAAGCTTTCTTT.